This is a list of T cell receptor beta chains from one sample in a study of breast tumors, draining lymph nodes, adjacent tissues. TCRdb reanalysed the multiplex PCR reads using MiXCR and keeps one entry per CDR3 protein. The sample records around 290,000 distinct CDR3 sequences, under 35% being singletons. The specimen was axillary lymph node tissue. Receptors were obtained from a female donor with breast cancer. Some clones in this sample may be carry-over from other donors' samples. Both conserved end residues are part of each CDR3. D genes are given only for firm matches. Only some rows state a clone size, as once, few, many or a class for expanded clones.

J: TRBJ2-3; D: TRBD2; size: .; V: TRBV7-9; CDR3: CASSESGTSTDTQYF; DNA: TGTGCCAGCAGTGAAAGCGGGACTAGCACAGATACGCAGTATTTT
J: TRBJ2-7; D: .; size: many; V: TRBV5-1; CDR3: CASSWTASLNEQYF; DNA: TGCGCCAGCAGCTGGACAGCATCTTTAAACGAGCAGTACTTC
J: TRBJ2-5; D: .; size: few; V: TRBV2; CDR3: CASSEQGGWGTQYF; DNA: TGTGCCAGCAGTGAGCAGGGGGGGTGGGGGACCCAGTACTTC
J: TRBJ2-7; D: TRBD1; size: many; V: TRBV30; CDR3: CASTRDRAYEQYF; DNA: TGTGCCTCCACCCGGGACAGGGCCTACGAGCAGTACTTC
J: TRBJ2-3; D: .; size: .; V: TRBV27; CDR3: CASSQGQQTDTQYF; DNA: TGTGCCAGCAGTCAGGGACAACAGACAGATACGCAGTATTTT
J: TRBJ2-7; D: .; size: many; V: TRBV6-1; CDR3: CASSLLLAASYEQYF; DNA: TGTGCCAGCAGCCTTCTACTAGCTGCTAGCTACGAGCAGTACTTC
J: TRBJ2-1; D: .; size: many; V: TRBV20-1; CDR3: CSATGGPANEQFF; DNA: TGCAGTGCTACGGGGGGCCCCGCCAATGAGCAGTTCTTC
J: TRBJ2-1; D: TRBD1; size: few; V: TRBV30; CDR3: CAWKGANEQFF; DNA: TGTGCCTGGAAGGGGGCTAATGAGCAGTTCTTC
J: TRBJ2-3; D: TRBD2; size: .; V: TRBV12-3/TRBV12-4; CDR3: CASSTTGRWADTQYF; DNA: TGTGCCAGCAGTACGACCGGGAGGTGGGCAGATACGCAGTATTTT
J: TRBJ1-5; D: .; size: .; V: TRBV6-5; CDR3: CASSPRDGDQPQHF; DNA: TGTGCCAGCAGTCCCAGGGACGGTGATCAGCCCCAGCATTTT
J: TRBJ1-4; D: .; size: few; V: TRBV28; CDR3: CASSTGQEKLFF; DNA: TGTGCCAGCAGCACAGGGCAGGAAAAACTGTTTTTT
J: TRBJ2-5; D: TRBD2; size: .; V: TRBV7-9; CDR3: CASSSPGGPRETQYF; DNA: TGTGCCAGCAGCAGCCCGGGAGGGCCACGAGAGACCCAGTACTTC